Each of the 31 T cell receptor beta chains below was sequenced from the same sample in a study of T cells expressing NK-cell markers. TCRdb reprocessed the 5' RACE reads; each CDR3 protein has one entry and no DNA is given. The sample features roughly 380,000 distinct CDR3 sequences, with roughly 5.2% in its top ten. The sequenced sample was blood T cells: a sorted CD56 or NKG2C T cell subset, CD4+ or CD8+ T cells, or bulk PBMC T cells (not recorded which). These receptors were taken from a man aged 18 to 69 in good health.

This chain connects TRBV7-7 to TRBJ2-5; TCRdb designates TRBD1, a call that cannot be tested without DNA. Germline CDR1 reads SSHAT; CDR2 reads FNYEAQ (reference sequence). CDR3 size: 17 residues. CDR3 sequence reads: CASSLLIIPGSKETQYF.

The rearrangement links TRBV7-2 to TRBJ2-7. This CDR3 has 13 residues. Germline values: CDR1 SGHTA, CDR2 FQGNSA. The CDR3 loop reads CASRRQSSYEQYF.

V is TRBV2 and J is TRBJ2-3; TCRdb selects TRBD2, and the lack of DNA leaves this call unchecked. This CDR3 region has 15 residues. Germline V lookup: CDR1 SNHLY, CDR2 FYNNEI. The CDR3: CASRKELAGLDTQYF.

This rearrangement joins TRBV7-8 to TRBJ1-4; TCRdb picks TRBD1, but there is no DNA to check that call. Germline lookup yields CDR1 SGHVS and CDR2 FQNEAQ. CDR3 size: 14 residues. The CDR3 is CASSSQGANEKLFF.

The chain links TRBV27 to TRBJ2-5; with no DNA, the TCRdb D assignment of TRBD1 cannot be verified. CDR1 MNHEY and CDR2 SMNVEV come from the germline V gene (reference sequence). The CDR3 totals 14 residues. The CDR3 sequence: CASRRTGRQETQYF.

The chain has TRBV6-1 and TRBJ1-5; the TCRdb call, TRBD1, lacks DNA for checking. In germline, CDR1 is MNHNS, CDR2 SASEGT. This CDR3 comprises 16 residues. The CDR3 sequence: CASSRTGVGGNQPQHF.

The CDR3 protein is CASSKGVAGLTYEQYF. The chain employs TRBV6-1 and TRBJ2-7. Germline-derived CDR1 and CDR2 are MNHNS and SASEGT. The CDR3 is 16 residues long.

The chain couples TRBV3-1 to TRBJ2-1. The CDR3 is made up of 16 amino acids. Germline V gene lookup returns CDR1 LGHDT and CDR2 YNNKEL (reference sequence). The CDR3 reads CASSQADRTFYNEQFF.

The chain uses TRBV11-2 and TRBJ2-7; lacking DNA, the TRBD2 call made by TCRdb goes unchecked. The CDR3 length is 15 residues. Per germline, CDR1 SGHAT and CDR2 FQNNGV. The CDR3 protein is CASRQGGIALKEQYF.

This rearrangement joins TRBV29-1 to TRBJ1-4. This CDR3 is 13 amino acids long. The germline V gene encodes CDR1 SQVTM and CDR2 ANQGSEA. CDR3 sequence: CSVTIETYEKLFF.

The chain employs TRBV7-6 and TRBJ2-2; there is no DNA to check the TCRdb D call of TRBD1. Germline V lookup: CDR1 SGHVS, CDR2 FNYEAQ. The CDR3 runs to 17 residues. CDR3 residues: CASSRWGISENTGELFF.

The chain links TRBV12-3 or TRBV12-4 to TRBJ2-2; TCRdb picks TRBD2, but there is no DNA to check that call. This CDR3 is built from 15 residues. CDR3 residues: CASNFRGGPTGELFF.

The chain is built from TRBV11-2 and TRBJ2-2; the D call from TCRdb, TRBD1, cannot be confirmed without DNA. Per germline, CDR1 SGHAT and CDR2 FQNNGV. The CDR3 extends over 19 amino acids. The CDR3 region is CASSLRSSGGGYNTGELFF. The full variable domain, its missing parts supplied by reference TRBV11-2 and TRBJ2-2, is EAGVAQSPRYKIIEKRQSVAFWCNPISGHATLYWYQQILGQGPKLLIQFQNNGVVDDSQLPKDRFSAERLKGVDSTLKIQPAKLEDSAVYLCASSLRSSGGGYNTGELFFGEGSRLTVL.

J is TRBJ2-7 and V is TRBV2; TCRdb lists TRBD1, though no DNA is available to test this call. Per the germline V gene, CDR1 is SNHLY and CDR2 is FYNNEI. The CDR3 loop spans 14 amino acids. This chain's CDR3 is CASREIRDRVEQYF.

The chain employs TRBV7-2 and TRBJ1-5; TCRdb returns TRBD1, unconfirmable since there is no DNA. The V gene's germline CDR1 is SGHTA and CDR2 FQGNSA. This CDR3 has 15 amino acids. The CDR3 spells CASSLAGQVSQPQHF.

The chain uses TRBV2 and TRBJ2-2. CDR1 is SNHLY and CDR2 is FYNNEI in the germline V gene. This CDR3 spans 13 amino acids. CDR3 region: CASRGSWTGELFF.

The chain couples TRBV11-2 to TRBJ1-3. CDR3 length: 16 residues. Germline CDR1 is SGHAT and CDR2 is FQNNGV. CDR3 protein: CASSHPRLISGNTIYF.

V usage is TRBV6-1 and J usage is TRBJ1-5; the TCRdb call, TRBD1, lacks DNA for checking. This CDR3 spans 15 amino acids. The germline V gene has CDR1 MNHNS and CDR2 SASEGT. CDR3 sequence: CASSRDRGRGQPQHF.

V usage is TRBV7-2 and J usage is TRBJ1-5. Germline V gene sequence: CDR1 SGHTA, CDR2 FQGNSA. CDR3 length equals 16 residues. CDR3 sequence: CASSLAPGRYNQPQHF.

The chain links TRBV20-1 to TRBJ1-1; the TCRdb D gene call, TRBD1, has no DNA to confirm it. The CDR3 loop spans 14 amino acids. Germline CDR1 and CDR2: DFQATT and SNEGSKA (reference sequence). The chain's CDR3 is CSAPNRGSITEAFF.

The V gene is TRBV7-2, the J gene TRBJ2-5; TCRdb lists TRBD2, though no DNA is available to test this call. The CDR3 runs to 15 residues. Germline values: CDR1 SGHTA, CDR2 FQGNSA. CDR3 loop: CASSFQTSPVETQYF.

The chain combines TRBV5-1 with TRBJ1-1; with no DNA, the TCRdb D assignment of TRBD1 cannot be verified. Germline CDR1 and CDR2: SGHRS and YFSETQ. CDR3 length equals 14 residues. The CDR3 is CASNRGGVGTEAFF.

The chain links TRBV25-1 to TRBJ2-1; TCRdb designates TRBD1, a call that cannot be tested without DNA. Germline V lookup: CDR1 MGHDK, CDR2 SYGVNS. The CDR3 has 16 amino acids. This chain's CDR3 is CASSESGRGAYNEQFF.

This rearrangement joins TRBV4-1 to TRBJ2-5; lacking DNA, the TRBD2 call made by TCRdb goes unchecked. The germline V gene has CDR1 MGHRA and CDR2 YSYEKL. CDR3 length equals 17 residues. CDR3 in amino acids: CASSPTRTSGGGETQYF.

This chain links TRBV7-9 with TRBJ2-3; the TCRdb D gene call, TRBD1, has no DNA to confirm it. Germline V gene data show CDR1 as SEHNR and CDR2 as FQNEAQ (reference sequence). This CDR3 is 16 amino acids long. The CDR3 loop is CASSKRGGTDTDTQYF.

The chain employs TRBV7-2 and TRBJ2-4; the TRBD2 assignment by TCRdb is unverifiable without DNA. Germline V gene lookup returns CDR1 SGHTA and CDR2 FQGNSA. The CDR3 is 17 residues long. The CDR3 protein is CASSLASGGLAKNIQYF.

The V call is TRBV10-2, the J call TRBJ1-1. The CDR3 covers 15 residues. CDR1 is WSHSY, CDR2 SAAADI, per germline. The CDR3 region is CASSAYQPENTEAFF.

The chain links TRBV7-8 to TRBJ2-7; TCRdb calls TRBD1, which cannot be checked without DNA. The CDR3 sequence is 16 residues long. Germline V gives CDR1 SGHVS, CDR2 FQNEAQ. The CDR3: CASRPGQGPSSYEQYF.

This chain links TRBV7-9 with TRBJ1-6; checking the TCRdb D call of TRBD1 is not possible without DNA. CDR1 SEHNR and CDR2 FQNEAQ come from the germline V gene (reference sequence). CDR3 size: 14 residues. The CDR3 loop reads CASSLDRENSPLHF.

The J gene is TRBJ2-1, the V gene TRBV6-1; the TRBD1 assignment by TCRdb is unverifiable without DNA. Germline loops: CDR1 MNHNS, CDR2 SASEGT. The CDR3 runs to 15 residues. The CDR3 is CASSETDRGLGEQFF.

The CDR3 here is CASSSPTGQVNSPLHF. The gene calls are TRBV7-9 and TRBJ1-6; TCRdb's D call, TRBD1, is unchecked because there is no DNA. CDR1 is SEHNR and CDR2 is FQNEAQ in the germline V gene (reference sequence). This CDR3 spans 16 amino acids.